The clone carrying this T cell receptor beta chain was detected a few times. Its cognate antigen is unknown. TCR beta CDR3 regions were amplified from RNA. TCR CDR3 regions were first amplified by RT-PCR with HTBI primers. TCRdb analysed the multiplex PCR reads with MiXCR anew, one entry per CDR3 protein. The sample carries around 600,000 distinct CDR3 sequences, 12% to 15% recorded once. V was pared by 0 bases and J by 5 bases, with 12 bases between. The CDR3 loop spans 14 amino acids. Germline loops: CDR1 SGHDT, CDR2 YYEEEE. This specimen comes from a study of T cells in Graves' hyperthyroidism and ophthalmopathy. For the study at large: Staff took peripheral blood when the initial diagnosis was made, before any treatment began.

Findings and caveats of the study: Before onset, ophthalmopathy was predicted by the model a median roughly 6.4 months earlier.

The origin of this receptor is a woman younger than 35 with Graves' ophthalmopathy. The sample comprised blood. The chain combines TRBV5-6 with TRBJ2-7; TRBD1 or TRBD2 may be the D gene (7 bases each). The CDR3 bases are TGTGCCAGCAGCTTGGAACAGGGGAGGGACGAGCAGTACTTC. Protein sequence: CASSLEQGRDEQYF.